Sequencing of this T cell receptor beta chain was carried out in a study of sequential checkpoint blockade in melanoma. Germline CDR1 reads SGHNT; CDR2 reads YENEEA. The length of the CDR3 is 13 residues. Losses at the gene ends were 5 bases for V and 8 bases for J; bases not matched to a gene: 4. Measured with immunoSEQ multiplex PCR; TCRdb has only the in-frame clones, and not every one. Of roughly 20,000 clones in the sample, about 86% were seen once. This clone came up once. The sample's treatment: randomized to nivolumab then ipilimumab (arm A) or the reverse (arm B). This sequence was found in a human donor with melanoma. Source: CD8+ T cells sorted from blood (inferred from file names), taken from a patient given nivolumab and ipilimumab in sequence. The chain joins TRBV11-3 to TRBJ2-1; 9 bases align to TRBD2. DNA for the CDR3: TGTGCCAGCAGCCCAAGCGGGAGGTATGAGCAGTTCTTC. Its protein is CASSPSGRYEQFF. The variable domain in full, completed from reference TRBV11-3 and TRBJ2-1, reads EAGVVQSPRYKIIEKKQPVAFWCNPISGHNTLYWYLQNLGQGPELLIRYENEEAVDDSQLPKDRFSAERLKGVDSTLKIQPAELGDSAVYLCASSPSGRYEQFFGPGTRLTVL.